A single TCR beta chain is shown here with its context. This clone was detected a few times. Which antigen it targets is not known. Nothing much larger sits one base from this clone, and base qualities are not available. The CDR3 runs 13 residues from the cysteine to the phenylalanine. Kept here is only the CDR3 DNA, which spans 39 bases and is read in frame from base 1. V lost 6 bases and J lost 1 base; the stretch between them is 9 bases long. The germline V gene gives CDR1 as SNHLY and CDR2 as FYNNEI. The entire amount of isolated RNA was reverse transcribed using the High Capacity cDNA Reverse Transcription Kit, so the sequenced TCRB transcripts were expressed ones. Naive, central memory and regulatory T cell samples underwent deep immunoSEQ sequencing, averaging roughly 3.5 million total reads per sample. Sorted cells were lysed in RLT buffer, and RNA was extracted using DNase-treated RNeasy Micro or Mini kits according to cell number. Each cell subset was processed on its own to prevent cross-contamination, while patient and healthy donor samples were processed together. The immunoSEQ multiplex PCR was used to amplify TCRB sequences from cDNA, generating 87-bp fragments that spanned the CDR3 region. The amplicons were sequenced using the Illumina HiSeq platform. The paper's data handling went like this. Synthetic template baselines were used to correct PCR bias computationally, reads within Hamming distance 2 were collapsed together, and singletons that could not be merged were discarded. Reads were aligned against IMGT so that V, D and J genes, CDR3 length and insertions or deletions at six rearrangement sites could be assigned. Within each subset, clonotype counts were normalized to the number of sorted cells before true diversity and Gini coefficients were calculated with the tcR R package. The overlap coefficient, calculated on TCRB nucleotide sequences, was used to quantify repertoire sharing. As a proxy for the pre-selection repertoire, out-of-frame TCRB sequences from naive cells were analyzed. The table comes from immuneACCESS by way of TCRdb, which keeps in-frame sequences with V and J called. Part of the clones is missing from these tables; in studies checked, under half for an unresolved V gene and the rest for unknown reasons. Clonal size and the V and J genes are those of that table, whereas D and trimming came from the DNA. Counted in this sample were hundreds of thousands of clones; about an eighth of them appeared once. The ten largest clonotypes hold roughly 0.04% of the sample.

This sample was taken from a study of beta chain features in type 1 diabetes (dated by TCRdb to the late 2010s). For the wider study: Mean age, gender distribution, total cell number and subset yield did not differ between patients and healthy donors. Across all samples, around 100 million sorted cells were examined, and cell number per subset correlated strongly with RNA yield. In the study, TCRB repertoires of sorted circulating CD4+ T cell subsets from recently diagnosed type 1 diabetes patients were compared with those of matched healthy donors. Regulatory and stem cell-like memory subsets were isolated from only 8 patients and 8 healthy donors, whereas naive and central memory subsets came from all 30 or so donors.

A single peripheral blood draw of around 0.11 L on average was collected from each donor into heparinised tubes. Using a panel that included CD45RO, CCR7, CD25, CD127, CD95 and CD27, naive, central memory, regulatory and stem cell-like memory CD4+ T cells were sorted on a BD FACSAria II. A purity above 95% was achieved for all sorted populations. PBMCs were separated immediately by Lymphoprep density gradient centrifugation and were stained directly, without being cultured. Samples were stained and sorted in pairs, with one healthy donor and one patient per experiment, so that batch effects were minimized. Here is what the overall study found, with its caveats: Because small numbers of individuals were included in the HLA sub-analyses, any influence of HLA type on TCRB rearrangement was left unresolved. PCR may preferentially amplify shorter templates, but because patient and control samples were amplified and corrected together, any resulting skew would affect both groups equally. In all four CD4+ subsets, TCRB CDR3 length was moderately but significantly shorter in type 1 diabetes patients. Naive, central memory and regulatory TCRB repertoires appeared more similar among patients than among healthy donors. Sequencing cDNA rather than genomic DNA could over-represent highly expressing activated cells, although activation and CD3 levels did not differ between groups. At VDJ recombination sites, type 1 diabetes patients had fewer insertions and more deleted nucleotides, which implies abnormalities in thymic rearrangement.

The clonotype was recovered from a man between 18 and 35 years old with type 1 diabetes. The V and J genes are TRBV2 and TRBJ2-5; confidence is insufficient to name the D gene. The sequenced sample was naive CD4+ T cells from blood. Read against the paper, the sample's cell subset or site label means: true naive CD4+ T cells. CDR3 loop: CASRVVFQETQYF. DNA sequence: TGTGCCAGCAGGGTGGTCTTCCAAGAGACCCAGTACTTC.